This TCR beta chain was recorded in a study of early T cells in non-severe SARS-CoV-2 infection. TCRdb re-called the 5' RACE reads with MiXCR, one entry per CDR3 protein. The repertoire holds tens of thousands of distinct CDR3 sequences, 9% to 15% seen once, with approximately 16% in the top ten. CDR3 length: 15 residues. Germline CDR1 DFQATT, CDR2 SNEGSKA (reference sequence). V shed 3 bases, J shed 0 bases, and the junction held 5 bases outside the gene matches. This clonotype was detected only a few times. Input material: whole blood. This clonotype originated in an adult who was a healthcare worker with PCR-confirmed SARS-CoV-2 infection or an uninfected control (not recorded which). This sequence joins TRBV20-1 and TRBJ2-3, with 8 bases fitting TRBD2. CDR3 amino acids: CSARVASGSTDTQYF. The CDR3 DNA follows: TGCAGTGCTAGGGTGGCTAGCGGGAGCACAGATACGCAGTATTTT.